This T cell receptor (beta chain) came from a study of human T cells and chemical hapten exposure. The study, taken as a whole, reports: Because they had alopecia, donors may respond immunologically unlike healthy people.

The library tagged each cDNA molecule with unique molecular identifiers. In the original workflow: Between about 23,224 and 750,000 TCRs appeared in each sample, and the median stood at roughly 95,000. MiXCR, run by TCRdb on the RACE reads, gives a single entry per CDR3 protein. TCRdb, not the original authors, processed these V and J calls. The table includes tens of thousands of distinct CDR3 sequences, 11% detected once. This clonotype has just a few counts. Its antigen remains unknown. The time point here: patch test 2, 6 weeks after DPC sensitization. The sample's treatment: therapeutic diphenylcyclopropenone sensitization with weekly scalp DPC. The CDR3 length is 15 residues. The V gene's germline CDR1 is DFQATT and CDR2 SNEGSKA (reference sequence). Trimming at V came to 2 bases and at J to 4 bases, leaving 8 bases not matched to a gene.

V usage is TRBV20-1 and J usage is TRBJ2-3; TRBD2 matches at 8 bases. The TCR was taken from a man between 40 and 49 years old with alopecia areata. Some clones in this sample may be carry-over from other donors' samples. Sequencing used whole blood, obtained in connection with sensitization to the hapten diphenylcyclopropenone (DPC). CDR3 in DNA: TGCAGTGCTAGATCTCCGGCGGGGGGAGCAGATACGCAGTATTTT. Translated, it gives CSARSPAGGADTQYF.